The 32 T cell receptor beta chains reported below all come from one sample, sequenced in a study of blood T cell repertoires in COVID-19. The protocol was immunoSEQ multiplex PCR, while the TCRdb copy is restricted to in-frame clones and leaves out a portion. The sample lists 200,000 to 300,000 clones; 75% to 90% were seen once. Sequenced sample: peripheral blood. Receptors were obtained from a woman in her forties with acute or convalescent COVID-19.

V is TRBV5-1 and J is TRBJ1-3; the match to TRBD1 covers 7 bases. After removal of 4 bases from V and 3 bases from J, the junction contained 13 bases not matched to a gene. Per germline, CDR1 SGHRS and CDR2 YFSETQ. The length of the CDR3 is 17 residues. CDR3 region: CASSRIPGQMIGNTIYF. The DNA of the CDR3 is TGCGCCAGCAGCCGGATCCCGGGACAGATGATTGGAAACACCATATATTTT.

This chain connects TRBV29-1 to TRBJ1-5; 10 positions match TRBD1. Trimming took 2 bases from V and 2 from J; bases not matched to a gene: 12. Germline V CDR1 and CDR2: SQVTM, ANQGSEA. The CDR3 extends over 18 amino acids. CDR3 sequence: CSVEPGTGVLYGNQPQHF. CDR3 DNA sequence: TGCAGCGTTGAACCAGGGACAGGGGTTTTGTATGGCAATCAGCCCCAGCATTTT. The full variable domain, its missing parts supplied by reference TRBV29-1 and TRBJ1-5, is SAVISQKPSRDICQRGTSLTIQCQVDSQVTMMFWYRQQPGQSLTLIATANQGSEATYESGFVIDKFPISRPNLTFSTLTVSNMSPEDSSIYLCSVEPGTGVLYGNQPQHFGDGTRLSIL.

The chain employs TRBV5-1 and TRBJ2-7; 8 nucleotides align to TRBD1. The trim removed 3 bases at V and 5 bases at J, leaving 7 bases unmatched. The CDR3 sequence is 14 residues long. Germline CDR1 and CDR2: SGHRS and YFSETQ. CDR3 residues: CASSSSGQGNEQYV. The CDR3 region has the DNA TGCGCCAGCAGCTCTTCCGGACAGGGAAACGAGCAGTACGTC.

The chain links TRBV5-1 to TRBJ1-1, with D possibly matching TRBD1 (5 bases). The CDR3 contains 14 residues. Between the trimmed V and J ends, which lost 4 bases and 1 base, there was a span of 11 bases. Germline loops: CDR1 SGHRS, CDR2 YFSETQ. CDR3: CASSGGTENTEAFF. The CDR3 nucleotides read TGCGCCAGCAGCGGCGGGACCGAGAACACTGAAGCTTTCTTT.

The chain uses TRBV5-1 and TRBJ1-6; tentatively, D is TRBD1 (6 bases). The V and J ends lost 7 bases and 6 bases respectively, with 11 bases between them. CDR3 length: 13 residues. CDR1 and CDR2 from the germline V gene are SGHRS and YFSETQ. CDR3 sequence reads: CASRTDGNSPLHF. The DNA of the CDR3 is TGCGCCAGCCGGACAGACGGTAATTCACCCCTCCACTTT.

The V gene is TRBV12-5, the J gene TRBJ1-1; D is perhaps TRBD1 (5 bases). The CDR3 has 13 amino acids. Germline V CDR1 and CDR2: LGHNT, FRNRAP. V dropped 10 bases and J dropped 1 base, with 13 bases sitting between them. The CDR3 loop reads CATSGGGNTEAFF. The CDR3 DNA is TGTGCTACCTCGGGGGGTGGGAACACTGAAGCTTTCTTT.

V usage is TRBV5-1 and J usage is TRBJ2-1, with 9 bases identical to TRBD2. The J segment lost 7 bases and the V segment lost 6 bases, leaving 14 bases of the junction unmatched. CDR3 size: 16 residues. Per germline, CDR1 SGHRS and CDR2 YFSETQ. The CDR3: CASTAGGPIRNNEQFF. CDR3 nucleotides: TGCGCCAGCACCGCGGGGGGGCCGATTCGGAATAATGAGCAGTTCTTC.

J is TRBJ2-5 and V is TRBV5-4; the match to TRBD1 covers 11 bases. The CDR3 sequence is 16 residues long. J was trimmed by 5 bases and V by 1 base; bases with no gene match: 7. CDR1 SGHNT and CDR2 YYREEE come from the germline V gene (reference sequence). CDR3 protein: CASSLSDRGLRETQYF. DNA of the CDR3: TGTGCCAGCAGCTTGTCGGACAGGGGGCTTCGGGAGACCCAGTACTTC. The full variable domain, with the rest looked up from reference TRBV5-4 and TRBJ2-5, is ETGVTQSPTHLIKTRGQQVTLRCSSQSGHNTVSWYQQALGQGPQFIFQYYREEENGRGNFPPRFSGLQFPNYSSELNVNALELDDSALYLCASSLSDRGLRETQYFGPGTRLLVL.

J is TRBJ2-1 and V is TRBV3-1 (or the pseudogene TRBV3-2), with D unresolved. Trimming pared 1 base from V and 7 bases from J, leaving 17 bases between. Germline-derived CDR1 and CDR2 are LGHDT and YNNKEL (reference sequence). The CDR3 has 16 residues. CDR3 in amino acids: CASSQGFLSVYNEQFF. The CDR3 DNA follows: TGTGCCAGCAGCCAAGGTTTTCTGTCGGTTTATAATGAGCAGTTCTTC.

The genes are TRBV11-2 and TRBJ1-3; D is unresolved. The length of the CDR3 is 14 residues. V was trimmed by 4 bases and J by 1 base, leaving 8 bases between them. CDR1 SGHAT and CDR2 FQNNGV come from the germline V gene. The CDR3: CASSSTVSGNTIYF. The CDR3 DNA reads TGTGCCAGCAGCTCCACAGTTTCTGGAAACACCATATATTTT.

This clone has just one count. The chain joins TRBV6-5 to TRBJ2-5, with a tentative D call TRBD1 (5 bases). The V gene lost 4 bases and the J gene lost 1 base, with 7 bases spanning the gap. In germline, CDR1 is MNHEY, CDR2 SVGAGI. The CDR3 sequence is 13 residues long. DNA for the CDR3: TGTGCCAGCAGTTCCGACAGCCAAGAGACCCAGTACTTC. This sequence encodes CASSSDSQETQYF.

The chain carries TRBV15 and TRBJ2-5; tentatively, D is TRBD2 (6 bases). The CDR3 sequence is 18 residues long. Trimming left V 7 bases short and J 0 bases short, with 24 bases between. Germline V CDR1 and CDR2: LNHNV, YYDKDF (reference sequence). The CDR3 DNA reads TGTGCCACCACTCCCTTGGGGAGGCCAACGTTTTACCAAGAGACCCAGTACTTC. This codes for CATTPLGRPTFYQETQYF.

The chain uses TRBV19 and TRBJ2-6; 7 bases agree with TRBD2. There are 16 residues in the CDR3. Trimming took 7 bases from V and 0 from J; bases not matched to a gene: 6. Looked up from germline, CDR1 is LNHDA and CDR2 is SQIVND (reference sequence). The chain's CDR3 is CASISRGDSGANVLTF. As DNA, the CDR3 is TGTGCCAGTATCAGTCGGGGGGACTCTGGGGCCAACGTCCTGACTTTC.

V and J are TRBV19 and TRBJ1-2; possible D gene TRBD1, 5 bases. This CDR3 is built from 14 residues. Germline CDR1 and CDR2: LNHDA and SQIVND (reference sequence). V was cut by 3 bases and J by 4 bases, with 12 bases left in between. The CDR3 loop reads CASSMSQGLYGYTF. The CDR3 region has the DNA TGTGCCAGTAGTATGTCCCAGGGCCTCTATGGCTACACCTTC.

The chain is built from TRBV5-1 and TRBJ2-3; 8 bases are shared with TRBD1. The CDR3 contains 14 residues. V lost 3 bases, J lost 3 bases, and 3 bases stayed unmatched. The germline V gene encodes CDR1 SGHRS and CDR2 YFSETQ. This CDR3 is CASSYDRGTDTQYF. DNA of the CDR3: TGCGCCAGCAGCTATGACAGGGGAACAGATACGCAGTATTTT.

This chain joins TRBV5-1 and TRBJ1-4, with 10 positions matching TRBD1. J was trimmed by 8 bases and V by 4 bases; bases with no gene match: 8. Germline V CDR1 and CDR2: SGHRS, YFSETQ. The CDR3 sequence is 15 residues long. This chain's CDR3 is CASSPDRGLGEKLFF. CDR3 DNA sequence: TGCGCCAGCAGCCCGGACAGGGGGTTAGGGGAAAAACTGTTTTTT. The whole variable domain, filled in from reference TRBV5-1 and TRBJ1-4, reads KAGVTQTPRYLIKTRGQQVTLSCSPISGHRSVSWYQQTPGQGLQFLFEYFSETQRNKGNFPGRFSGRQFSNSRSEMNVSTLELGDSALYLCASSPDRGLGEKLFFGSGTQLSVL.

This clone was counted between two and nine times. The CDR3 bases are TGTGCCAGCAGATCAGGGATCAATCAGCCCCAGCATTTT. Translating gives CASRSGINQPQHF. The J gene is TRBJ1-5, the V gene TRBV6-5; perhaps TRBD1 as D (5 bases). Trimming left V 6 bases short and J 3 bases short, with 9 bases between. Germline CDR1 is MNHEY and CDR2 is SVGAGI. The length of the CDR3 is 13 residues.

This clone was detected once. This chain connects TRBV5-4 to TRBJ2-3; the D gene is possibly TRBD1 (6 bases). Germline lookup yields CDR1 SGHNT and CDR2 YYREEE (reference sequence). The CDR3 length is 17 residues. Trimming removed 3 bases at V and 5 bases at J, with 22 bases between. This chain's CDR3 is CASSWAKVGAMGDTQYF. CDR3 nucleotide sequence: TGTGCCAGCAGCTGGGCAAAGGTGGGGGCGATGGGAGATACGCAGTATTTT.

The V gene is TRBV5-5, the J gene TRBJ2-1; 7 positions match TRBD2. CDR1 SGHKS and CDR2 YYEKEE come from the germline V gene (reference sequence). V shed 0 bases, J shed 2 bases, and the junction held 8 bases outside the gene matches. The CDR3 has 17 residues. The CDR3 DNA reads TGTGCCAGCAGCTTGGAACCGACTAGCTTCCCCTACAATGAGCAGTTCTTC. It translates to CASSLEPTSFPYNEQFF.

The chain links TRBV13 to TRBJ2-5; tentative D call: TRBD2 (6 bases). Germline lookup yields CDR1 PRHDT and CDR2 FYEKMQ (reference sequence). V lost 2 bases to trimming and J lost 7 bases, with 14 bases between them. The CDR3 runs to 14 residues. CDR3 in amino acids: CASSLMEGYGTQYF. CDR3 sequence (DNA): TGTGCCAGCAGCTTAATGGAGGGCTACGGGACCCAGTACTTC.

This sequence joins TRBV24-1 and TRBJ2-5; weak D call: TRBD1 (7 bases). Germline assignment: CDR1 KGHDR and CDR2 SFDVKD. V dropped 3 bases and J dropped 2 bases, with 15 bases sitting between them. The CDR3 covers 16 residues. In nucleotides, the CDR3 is TGTGCCACCAGTGATGCGGGACAGACCTATCAAGAGACCCAGTACTTC. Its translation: CATSDAGQTYQETQYF.

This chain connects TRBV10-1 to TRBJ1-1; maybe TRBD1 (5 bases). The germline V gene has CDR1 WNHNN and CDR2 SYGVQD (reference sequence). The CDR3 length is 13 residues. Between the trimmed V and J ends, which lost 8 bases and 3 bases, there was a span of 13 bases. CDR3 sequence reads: CASSAGRDTEAFF. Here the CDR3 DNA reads TGCGCCAGCTCCGCAGGGAGGGACACTGAAGCTTTCTTT.

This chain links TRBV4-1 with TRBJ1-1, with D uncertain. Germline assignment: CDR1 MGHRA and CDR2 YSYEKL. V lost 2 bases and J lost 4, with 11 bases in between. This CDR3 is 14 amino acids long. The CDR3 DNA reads TGCGCCAGCAGCCAATACCCGGGAGGCACTGAAGCTTTCTTT. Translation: CASSQYPGGTEAFF.

The CDR3 here is CSGGAVYEQFF. CDR3 bases: TGCAGTGGTGGGGCCGTCTATGAGCAGTTCTTC. The chain uses TRBV20-1 and TRBJ2-1, with TRBD1 as a possible D gene (5 bases). In germline, CDR1 is DFQATT, CDR2 SNEGSKA (reference sequence). The germline V and J ends were trimmed by 7 bases and 8 bases, with 12 bases remaining between them. CDR3 length equals 11 residues.

The CDR3: CASSEDVGTPVYF. CDR3 DNA: TGTGCCAGCAGTGAAGATGTGGGGACTCCCGTATACTTC. This sequence joins TRBV2 and TRBJ2-5; perhaps TRBD2 as D (6 bases). The ends were cut back, 1 base at V and 14 bases at J, with 17 bases in the middle. There are 13 residues in the CDR3. Germline V CDR1 and CDR2: SNHLY, FYNNEI.

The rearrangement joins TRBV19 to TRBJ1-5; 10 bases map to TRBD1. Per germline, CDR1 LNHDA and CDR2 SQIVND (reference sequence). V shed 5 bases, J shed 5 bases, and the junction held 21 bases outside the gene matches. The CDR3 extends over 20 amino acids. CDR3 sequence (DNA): TGTGCCAGTAGTTCTCCCCTTGGGGGACAGGGGCCTTATGGTTATCAGCCCCAGCATTTT. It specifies CASSSPLGGQGPYGYQPQHF.

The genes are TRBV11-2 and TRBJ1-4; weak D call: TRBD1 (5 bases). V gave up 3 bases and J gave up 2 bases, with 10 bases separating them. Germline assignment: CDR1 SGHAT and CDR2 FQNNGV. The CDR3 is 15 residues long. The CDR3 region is CASSFTDKTNEKLFF. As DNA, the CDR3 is TGTGCCAGCAGCTTTACGGACAAGACTAATGAAAAACTGTTTTTT.

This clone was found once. CDR3 DNA sequence: TGTGCCAGCTCACCACTCACTGCGATTTTGACAAGAGAAACCAAAAAGTATGGCTACACCTTC. Its translation: CASSPLTAILTRETKKYGYTF. The chain couples TRBV18 to TRBJ1-2; no definite D call. The CDR3 spans 21 residues. Trimming removed 1 base from V and 5 bases from J, with 32 bases in between. From germline, CDR1 is KGHSH and CDR2 LQKENI. Looking up the rest from reference TRBV18 and TRBJ1-2 gives the full variable domain: NAGVMQNPRHLVRRRGQEARLRCSPMKGHSHVYWYRQLPEEGLKFMVYLQKENIIDESGMPKERFSAEFPKEGPSILRIQQVVRGDSAAYFCASSPLTAILTRETKKYGYTFGSGTRLTVV.

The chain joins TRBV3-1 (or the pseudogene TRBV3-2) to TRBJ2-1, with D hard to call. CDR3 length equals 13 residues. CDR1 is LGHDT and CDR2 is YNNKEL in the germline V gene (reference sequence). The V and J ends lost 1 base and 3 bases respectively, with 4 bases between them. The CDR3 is CASSQVNYNEQFF. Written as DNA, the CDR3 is TGTGCCAGCAGCCAAGTTAACTACAATGAGCAGTTCTTC.

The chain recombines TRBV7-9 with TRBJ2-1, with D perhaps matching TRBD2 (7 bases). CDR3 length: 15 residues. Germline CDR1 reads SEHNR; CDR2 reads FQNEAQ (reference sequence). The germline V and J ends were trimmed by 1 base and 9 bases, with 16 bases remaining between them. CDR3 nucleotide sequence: TGTGCCAGCAGCTTAGGCGGGGGCGCGGCTATTGAGCAGTTCTTC. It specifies CASSLGGGAAIEQFF.

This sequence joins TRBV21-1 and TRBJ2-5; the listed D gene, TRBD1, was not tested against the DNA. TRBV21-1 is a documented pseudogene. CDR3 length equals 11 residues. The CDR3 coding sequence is TGTGCCAGCAGCACCAGTGAGACCCAGTACTTC. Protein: CASSTSETQYF.

The CDR3, as DNA: TGTGCCAGCAGCTTAGTAATGCCGGTAAATTCACCCCTCCACTTT. Translating it yields CASSLVMPVNSPLHF. The V call is TRBV11-3, the J call TRBJ1-6; D gene uncertain. The CDR3 spans 15 residues. Trimming pared 1 base from V and 7 bases from J, leaving 11 bases between. In germline, CDR1 is SGHNT, CDR2 YENEEA.